This T cell receptor beta chain was captured by sequencing in a study of blood T cell repertoires in COVID-19 (TCRdb year 2020). Describing the broader study: Collaborator samples came from the United States, Italy and Spain and covered acute and convalescent phases of COVID-19. The material from the prospective study consisted of cDNA or gDNA derived from T cells, B-cell-depleted T cells, or PBMCs. Deeply sampled blood TCRbeta repertoires from subjects exposed to, actively infected with, or recovered from COVID-19 were included in the dataset. The repertoires were released in a freely available public database meant as a resource for research on the immune response to SARS-CoV-2. Samples were obtained from the ongoing ImmuneRACE study (first 160 participants) and from over 1,000 subjects provided by 6 global collaborators. Sample metadata almost always included a de-identified subject ID, COVID-19 status, age in years and sex. Where available, HLA class I and class II types were taken from metadata supplied by the sample provider and were not determined by assay-based typing.

TCRbeta CDR3 regions were amplified from genomic DNA using the immunoSEQ Assay, a bias-controlled multiplex PCR. On the authors' methods: The number of nucleated cells in each sample was estimated from the amplification of reference gene primers within the assay. To quantify the absolute abundance of each unique TCRbeta CDR3 rearrangement, sequence reads were collapsed and filtered. Productive Simpson clonality was computed per sample as the square root of Simpson's diversity index over productive rearrangements. The immuneACCESS repertoire file appears here via TCRdb, limited to in-frame rearrangements. These files lack a portion of the clones; in checked studies, under half of the deficit traces to unresolved V genes, and the cause of the others is not known. That table furnishes V, J and clone size, whereas the DNA furnished D and trimming. In all, the sample holds 250,000 to 300,000 clones, and around 89% of those were seen once. Roughly 5.1% of the sample is in the top ten clones.

Each collaborating institution followed its own protocols to collect whole blood in K2EDTA tubes. For TCRbeta analysis, collaborators shipped samples as frozen whole blood, isolated PBMCs, or DNA extracted from either of those sample types. Inclusive of the bounding cysteine and phenylalanine, the CDR3 is 12 residues long. Just CDR3 DNA is preserved here, 36 bases in frame from base 1. Sequences MNHNS (CDR1) and SASEGT (CDR2) are obtained from the germline V gene. Trimming removed 3 bases from V and 7 bases from J, leaving 7 bases between the germline ends. This clone was picked up a small number of times. This clone's antigen is unknown. Base qualities are not at hand, and no much larger clone is one base apart. The full study reports these points: How much clinical and demographic metadata was included differed by source and by participant, and the metadata was provided uncurated.

This receptor was taken from a man in his forties with acute or convalescent COVID-19. Source material: peripheral blood. Recombination linked TRBV6-1 to TRBJ1-5, with no reliable assignment of the D segment. The nucleotides read TGTGCCAGCAGTGATATAAGCCAGCCCCAGCATTTT. It translates to CASSDISQPQHF.